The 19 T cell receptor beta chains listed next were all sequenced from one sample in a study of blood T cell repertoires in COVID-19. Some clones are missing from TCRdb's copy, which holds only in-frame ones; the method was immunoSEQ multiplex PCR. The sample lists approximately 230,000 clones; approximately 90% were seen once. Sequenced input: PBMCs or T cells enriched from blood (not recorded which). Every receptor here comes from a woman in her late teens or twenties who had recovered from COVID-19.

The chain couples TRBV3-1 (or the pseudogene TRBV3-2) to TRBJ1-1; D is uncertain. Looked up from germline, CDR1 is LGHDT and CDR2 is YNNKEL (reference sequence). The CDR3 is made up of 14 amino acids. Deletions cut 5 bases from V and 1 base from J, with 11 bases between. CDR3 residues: CASSKSEGNTEAFF. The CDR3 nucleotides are TGTGCCAGCAGCAAAAGCGAGGGGAACACTGAAGCTTTCTTT.

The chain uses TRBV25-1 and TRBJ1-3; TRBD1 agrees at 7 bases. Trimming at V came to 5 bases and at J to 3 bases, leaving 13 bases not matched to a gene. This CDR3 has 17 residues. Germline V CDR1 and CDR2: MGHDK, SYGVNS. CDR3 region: CASSPQGGRIFGNTIYF. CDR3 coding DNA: TGTGCCAGCAGTCCACAAGGGGGCAGGATTTTTGGAAACACCATATATTTT.

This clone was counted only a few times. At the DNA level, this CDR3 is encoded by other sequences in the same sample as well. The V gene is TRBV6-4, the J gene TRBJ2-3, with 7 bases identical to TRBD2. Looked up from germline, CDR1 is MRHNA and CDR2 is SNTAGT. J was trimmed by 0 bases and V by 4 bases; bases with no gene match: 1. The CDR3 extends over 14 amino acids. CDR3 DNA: TGTGCCAGCAGTGCGGGGGGAAGCACAGATACGCAGTATTTT. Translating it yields CASSAGGSTDTQYF.

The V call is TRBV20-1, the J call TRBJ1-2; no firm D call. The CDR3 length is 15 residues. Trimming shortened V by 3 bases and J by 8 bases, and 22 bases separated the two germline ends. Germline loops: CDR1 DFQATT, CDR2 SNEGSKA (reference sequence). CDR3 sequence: CSASRSGVYFRGYTF. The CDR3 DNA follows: TGCAGTGCTAGTAGGTCCGGGGTATACTTTCGCGGCTACACCTTC.

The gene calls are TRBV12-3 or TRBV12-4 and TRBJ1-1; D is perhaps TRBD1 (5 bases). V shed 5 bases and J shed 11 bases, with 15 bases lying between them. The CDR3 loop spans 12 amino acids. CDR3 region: CASSVQATGAFF. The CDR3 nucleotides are TGTGCCAGCAGTGTACAGGCGACTGGGGCTTTCTTT.

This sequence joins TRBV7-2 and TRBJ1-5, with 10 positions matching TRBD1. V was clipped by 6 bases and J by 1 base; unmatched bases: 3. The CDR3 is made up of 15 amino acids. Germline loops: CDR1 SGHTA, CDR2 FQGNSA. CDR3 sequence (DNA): TGTGCCAGCAGTCGGACAGGGGGGAGCAATCAGCCCCAGCATTTT. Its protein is CASSRTGGSNQPQHF.

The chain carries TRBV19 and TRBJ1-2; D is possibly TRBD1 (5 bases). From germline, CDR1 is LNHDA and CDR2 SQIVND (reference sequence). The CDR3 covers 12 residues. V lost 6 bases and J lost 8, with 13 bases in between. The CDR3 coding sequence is TGTGCCAGTAGACAGGACCTCGGGGGCTACACCTTC. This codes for CASRQDLGGYTF.

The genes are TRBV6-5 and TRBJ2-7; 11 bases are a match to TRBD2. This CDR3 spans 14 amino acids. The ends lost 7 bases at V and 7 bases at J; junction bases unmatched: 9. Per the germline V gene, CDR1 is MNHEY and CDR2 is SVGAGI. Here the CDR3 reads CASKLSGGVGEQYF. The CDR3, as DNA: TGTGCCAGCAAACTTAGCGGGGGGGTAGGGGAGCAGTACTTC.

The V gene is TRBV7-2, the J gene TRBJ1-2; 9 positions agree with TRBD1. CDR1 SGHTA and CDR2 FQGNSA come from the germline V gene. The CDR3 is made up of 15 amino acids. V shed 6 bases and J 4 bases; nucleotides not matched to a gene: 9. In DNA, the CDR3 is TGTGCCAGCAGTTTCAACAGGGGGCTGAGCTATGGCTACACCTTC. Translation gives CASSFNRGLSYGYTF.

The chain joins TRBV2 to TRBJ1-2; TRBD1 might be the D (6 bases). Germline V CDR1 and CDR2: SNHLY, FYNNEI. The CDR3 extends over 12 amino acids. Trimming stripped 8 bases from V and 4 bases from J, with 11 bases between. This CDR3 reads CASSDRLYGYTF. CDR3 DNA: TGTGCCAGCTCTGACAGGCTCTATGGCTACACCTTC.

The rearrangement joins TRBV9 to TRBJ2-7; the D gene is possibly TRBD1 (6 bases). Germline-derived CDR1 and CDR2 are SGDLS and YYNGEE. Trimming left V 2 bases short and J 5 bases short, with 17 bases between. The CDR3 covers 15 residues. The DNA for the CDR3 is TGTGCCAGCAGCGTCGTAACGGGACAAGGAAACGAGCAGTACTTC. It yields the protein CASSVVTGQGNEQYF.

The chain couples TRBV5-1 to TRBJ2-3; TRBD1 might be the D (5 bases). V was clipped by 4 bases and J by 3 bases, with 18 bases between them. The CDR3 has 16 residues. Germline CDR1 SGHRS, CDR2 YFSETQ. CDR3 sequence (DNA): TGCGCCAGCAGCCCTGGGGCCGGCATAGAGACAGATACGCAGTATTTT. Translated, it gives CASSPGAGIETDTQYF.

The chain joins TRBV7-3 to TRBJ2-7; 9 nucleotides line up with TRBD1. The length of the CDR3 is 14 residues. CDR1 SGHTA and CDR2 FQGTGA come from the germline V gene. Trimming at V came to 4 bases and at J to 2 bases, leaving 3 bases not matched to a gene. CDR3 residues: CASSSRQGAYEQYF. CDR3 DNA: TGTGCCAGCAGCTCTCGACAGGGGGCCTACGAGCAGTACTTC.

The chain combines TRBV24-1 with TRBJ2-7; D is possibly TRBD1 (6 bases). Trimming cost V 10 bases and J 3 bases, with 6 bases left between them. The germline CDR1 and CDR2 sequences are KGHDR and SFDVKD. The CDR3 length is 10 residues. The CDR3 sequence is CATDSYEQYF. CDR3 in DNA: TGTGCCACGGACAGCTACGAGCAGTACTTC.

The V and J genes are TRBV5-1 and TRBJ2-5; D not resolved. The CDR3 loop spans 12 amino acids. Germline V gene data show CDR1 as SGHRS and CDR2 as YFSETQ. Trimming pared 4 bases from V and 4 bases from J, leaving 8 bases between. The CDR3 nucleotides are TGCGCCAGCAGCCAGGAAGGAGAGACCCAGTACTTC. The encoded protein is CASSQEGETQYF. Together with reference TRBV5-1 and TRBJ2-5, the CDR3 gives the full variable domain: KAGVTQTPRYLIKTRGQQVTLSCSPISGHRSVSWYQQTPGQGLQFLFEYFSETQRNKGNFPGRFSGRQFSNSRSEMNVSTLELGDSALYLCASSQEGETQYFGPGTRLLVL.

CDR3 DNA sequence: TGTGCCAGCAGCTTAGACAGGATTAACACTGAAGCTTTCTTT. Its protein product is CASSLDRINTEAFF. The rearrangement uses TRBV7-9 and TRBJ1-1, with D perhaps TRBD1 (5 bases). CDR1 and CDR2 (germline): SEHNR, FQNEAQ (reference sequence). V lost 1 base and J 2 bases, leaving 8 bases between the germline ends. The CDR3 has 14 amino acids.

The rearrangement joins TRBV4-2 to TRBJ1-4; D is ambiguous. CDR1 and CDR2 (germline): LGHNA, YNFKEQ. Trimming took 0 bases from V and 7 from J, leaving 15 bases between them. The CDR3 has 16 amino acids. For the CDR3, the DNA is TGTGCCAGCAGCCAAGAAGAGGAAAGTCTGGGTGAAAAACTGTTTTTT. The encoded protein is CASSQEEESLGEKLFF.

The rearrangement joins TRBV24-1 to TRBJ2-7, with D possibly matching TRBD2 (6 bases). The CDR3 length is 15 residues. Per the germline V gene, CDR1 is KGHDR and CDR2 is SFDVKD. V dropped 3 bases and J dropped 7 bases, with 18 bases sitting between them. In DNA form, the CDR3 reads TGTGCCACCAGTGATACGCACCGGGACTTGGGGGAGCAGTACTTC. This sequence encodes CATSDTHRDLGEQYF.

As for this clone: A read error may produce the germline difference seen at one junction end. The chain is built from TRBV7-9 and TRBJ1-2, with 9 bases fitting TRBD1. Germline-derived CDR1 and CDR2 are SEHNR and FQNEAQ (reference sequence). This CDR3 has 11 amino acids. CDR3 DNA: TGTGCCACCACCCCGCGGGACAGGGTTACTTTC. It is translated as CATTPRDRVTF.